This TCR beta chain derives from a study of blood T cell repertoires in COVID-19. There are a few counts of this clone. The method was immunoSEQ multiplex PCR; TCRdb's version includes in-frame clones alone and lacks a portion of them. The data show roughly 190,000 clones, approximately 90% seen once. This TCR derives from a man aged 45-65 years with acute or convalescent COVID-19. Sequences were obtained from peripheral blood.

The CDR3 coding sequence is TGTGCCAGCAGGCAGATAACAGGGCCCTACGAGCAGTACTTC. Its translation: CASRQITGPYEQYF. The genes are TRBV27 and TRBJ2-7, with D perhaps matching TRBD1 (6 bases). The CDR3 contains 14 residues. CDR1 is MNHEY and CDR2 is SMNVEV in the germline V gene (reference sequence). With 6 bases removed from V and 2 bases from J, the gap between germline ends came to 14 bases.